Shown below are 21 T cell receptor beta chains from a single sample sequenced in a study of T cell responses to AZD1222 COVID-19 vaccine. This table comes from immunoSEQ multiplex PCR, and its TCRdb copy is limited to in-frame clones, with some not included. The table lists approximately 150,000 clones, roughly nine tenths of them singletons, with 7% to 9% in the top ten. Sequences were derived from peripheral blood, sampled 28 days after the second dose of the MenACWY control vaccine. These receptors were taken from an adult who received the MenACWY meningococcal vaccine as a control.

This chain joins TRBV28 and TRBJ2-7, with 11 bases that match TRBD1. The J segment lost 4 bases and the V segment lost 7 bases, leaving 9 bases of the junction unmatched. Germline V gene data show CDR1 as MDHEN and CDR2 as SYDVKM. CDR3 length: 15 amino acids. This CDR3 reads CASTPGQGVRYEQYF. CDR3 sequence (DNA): TGTGCCAGCACACCGGGACAGGGGGTTAGATACGAGCAGTACTTC.

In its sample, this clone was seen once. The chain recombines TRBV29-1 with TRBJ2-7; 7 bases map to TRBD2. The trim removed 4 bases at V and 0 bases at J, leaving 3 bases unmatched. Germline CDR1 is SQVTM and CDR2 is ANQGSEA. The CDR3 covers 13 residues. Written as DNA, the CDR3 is TGCAGCGTTGTAACTAGCGACTCCTACGAGCAGTACTTC. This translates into CSVVTSDSYEQYF.

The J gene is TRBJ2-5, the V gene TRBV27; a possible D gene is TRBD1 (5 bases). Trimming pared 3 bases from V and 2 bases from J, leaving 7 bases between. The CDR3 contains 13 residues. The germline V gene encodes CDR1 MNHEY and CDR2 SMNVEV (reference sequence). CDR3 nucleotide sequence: TGTGCCAGCAGTTTCGACAGTCAAGAGACCCAGTACTTC. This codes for CASSFDSQETQYF.

The DNA of the CDR3 is TGTGCCAGCCCACAACTACCGGGACAGGGAAAACAGGGCTACACCTTC. Protein sequence: CASPQLPGQGKQGYTF. The V and J genes are TRBV27 and TRBJ1-2, with TRBD1 matching 9 bases. This CDR3 has 16 residues. Trimming removed 8 bases from V and 8 bases from J; junction bases left unmatched: 18. Germline lookup yields CDR1 MNHEY and CDR2 SMNVEV (reference sequence).

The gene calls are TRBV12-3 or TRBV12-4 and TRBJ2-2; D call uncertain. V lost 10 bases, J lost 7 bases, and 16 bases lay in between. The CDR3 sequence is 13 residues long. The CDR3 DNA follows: TGTGCCACCACCCTTACCAACCTCGGGGAGCTGTTTTTT. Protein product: CATTLTNLGELFF.

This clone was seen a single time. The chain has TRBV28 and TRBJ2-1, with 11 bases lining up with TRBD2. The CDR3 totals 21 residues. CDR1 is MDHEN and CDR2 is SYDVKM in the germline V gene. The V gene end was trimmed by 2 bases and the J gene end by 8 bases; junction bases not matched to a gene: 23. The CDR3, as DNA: TGTGCCAGCAGTTTACCCCGGGGGGCTATCGGCTCTAGCGGGAGGTTCGATGAGCAGTTCTTC. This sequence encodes CASSLPRGAIGSSGRFDEQFF.

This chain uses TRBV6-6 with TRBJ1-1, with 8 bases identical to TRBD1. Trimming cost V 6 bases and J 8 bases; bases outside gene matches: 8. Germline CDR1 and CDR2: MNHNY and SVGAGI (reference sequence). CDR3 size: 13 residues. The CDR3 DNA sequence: TGTGCCAGCAGACCCTTACGACAGGGGGAAGCTTTCTTT. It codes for CASRPLRQGEAFF.

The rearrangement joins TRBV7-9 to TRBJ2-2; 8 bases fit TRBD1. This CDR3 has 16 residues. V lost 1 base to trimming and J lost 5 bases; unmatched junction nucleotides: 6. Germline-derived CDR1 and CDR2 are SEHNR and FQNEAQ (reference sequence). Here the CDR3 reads CASSLEQGARTGELFF. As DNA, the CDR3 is TGTGCCAGCAGCTTAGAGCAGGGGGCGCGAACCGGGGAGCTGTTTTTT.

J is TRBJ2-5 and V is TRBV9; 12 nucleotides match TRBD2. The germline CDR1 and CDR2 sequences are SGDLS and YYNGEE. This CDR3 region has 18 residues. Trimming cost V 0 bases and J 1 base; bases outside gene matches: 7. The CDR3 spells CASSVGVTSGGTQETQYF. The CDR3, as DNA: TGTGCCAGCAGCGTAGGGGTCACTAGCGGGGGGACCCAAGAGACCCAGTACTTC.

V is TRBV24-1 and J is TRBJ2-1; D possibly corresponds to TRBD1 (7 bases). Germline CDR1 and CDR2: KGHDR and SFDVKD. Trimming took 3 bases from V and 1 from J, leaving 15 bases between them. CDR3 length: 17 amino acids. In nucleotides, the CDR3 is TGTGCCACCAGTGATCCGCAGGGGGGAGAGTCCTACAATGAGCAGTTCTTC. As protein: CATSDPQGGESYNEQFF.

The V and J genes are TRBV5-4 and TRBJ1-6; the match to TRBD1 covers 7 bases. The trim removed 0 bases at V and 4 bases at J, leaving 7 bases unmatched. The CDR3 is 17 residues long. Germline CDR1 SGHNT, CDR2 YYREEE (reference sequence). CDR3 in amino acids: CASSLGGEQGYNSPLHF. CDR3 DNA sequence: TGTGCCAGCAGCTTGGGCGGCGAACAGGGGTATAATTCACCCCTCCACTTT.

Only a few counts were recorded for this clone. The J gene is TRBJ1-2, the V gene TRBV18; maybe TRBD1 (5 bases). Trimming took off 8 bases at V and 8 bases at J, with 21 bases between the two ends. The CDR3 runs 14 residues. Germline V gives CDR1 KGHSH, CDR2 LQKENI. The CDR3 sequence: CASTLDRTGGGYTF. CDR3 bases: TGTGCCAGCACCTTAGACCGGACCGGGGGAGGCTACACCTTC.

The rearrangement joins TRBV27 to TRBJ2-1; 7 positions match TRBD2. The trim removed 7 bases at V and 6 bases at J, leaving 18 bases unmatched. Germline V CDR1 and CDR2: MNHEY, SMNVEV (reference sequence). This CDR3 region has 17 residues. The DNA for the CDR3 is TGTGCCAGCATACCACGTGGGAGCGGGATTCCCTTCAATGAGCAGTTCTTC. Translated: CASIPRGSGIPFNEQFF.

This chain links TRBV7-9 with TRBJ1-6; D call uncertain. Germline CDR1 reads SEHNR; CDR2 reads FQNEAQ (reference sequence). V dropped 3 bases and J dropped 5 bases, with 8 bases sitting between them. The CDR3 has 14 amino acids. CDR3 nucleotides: TGTGCCAGCAGCTTTTCGGGAAATAATTCACCCCTCCACTTT. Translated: CASSFSGNNSPLHF.

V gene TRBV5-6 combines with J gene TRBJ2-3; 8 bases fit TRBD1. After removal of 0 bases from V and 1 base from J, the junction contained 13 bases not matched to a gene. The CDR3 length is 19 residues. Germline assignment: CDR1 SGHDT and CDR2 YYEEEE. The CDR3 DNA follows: TGTGCCAGCAGCTTGGAGGGGTCTGTAGGACAGGGCGGCACAGATACGCAGTATTTT. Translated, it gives CASSLEGSVGQGGTDTQYF.

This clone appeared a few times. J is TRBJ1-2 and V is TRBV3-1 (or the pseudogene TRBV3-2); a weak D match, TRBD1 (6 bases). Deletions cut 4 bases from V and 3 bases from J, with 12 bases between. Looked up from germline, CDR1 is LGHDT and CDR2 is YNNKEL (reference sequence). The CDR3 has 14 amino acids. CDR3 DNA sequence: TGTGCCAGCAGCCCGGACGCAGGGGACTATGGCTACACCTTC. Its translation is CASSPDAGDYGYTF.

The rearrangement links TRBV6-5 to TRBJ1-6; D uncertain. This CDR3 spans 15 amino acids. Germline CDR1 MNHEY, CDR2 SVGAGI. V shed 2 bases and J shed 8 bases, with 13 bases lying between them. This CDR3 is CASSYGVISHSPLHF. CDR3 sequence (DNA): TGTGCCAGCAGTTACGGGGTTATTTCGCATTCACCCCTCCACTTT.

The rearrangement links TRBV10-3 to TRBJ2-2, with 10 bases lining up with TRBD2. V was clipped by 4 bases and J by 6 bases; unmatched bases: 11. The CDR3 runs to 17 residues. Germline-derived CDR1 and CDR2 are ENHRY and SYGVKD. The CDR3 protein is CAISGLAGAGGSGELFF. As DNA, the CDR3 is TGTGCCATCAGTGGGCTAGCGGGAGCCGGGGGCTCCGGGGAGCTGTTTTTT.

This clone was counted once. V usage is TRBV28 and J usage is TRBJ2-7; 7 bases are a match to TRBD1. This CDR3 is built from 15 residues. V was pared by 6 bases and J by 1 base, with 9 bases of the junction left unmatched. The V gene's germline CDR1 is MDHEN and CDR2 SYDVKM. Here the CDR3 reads CASSSPTGLSYEQYF. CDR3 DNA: TGTGCCAGCAGCTCCCCGACAGGGCTTTCCTACGAGCAGTACTTC.

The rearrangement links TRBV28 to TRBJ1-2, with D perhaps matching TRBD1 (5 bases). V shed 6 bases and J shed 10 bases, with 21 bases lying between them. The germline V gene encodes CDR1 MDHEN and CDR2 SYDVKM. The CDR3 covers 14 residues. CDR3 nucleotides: TGTGCCAGCAGCCCAAGGACACCCGCTATCTTCTACACCTTC. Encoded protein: CASSPRTPAIFYTF.

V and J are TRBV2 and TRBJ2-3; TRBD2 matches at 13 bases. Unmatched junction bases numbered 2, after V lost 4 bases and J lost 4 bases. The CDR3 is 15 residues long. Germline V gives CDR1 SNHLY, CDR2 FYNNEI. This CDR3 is CASSVTSGGPDTQYF. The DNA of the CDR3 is TGTGCCAGCAGTGTGACTAGCGGGGGGCCAGATACGCAGTATTTT.